Below, 14 T cell receptor beta chains from the same sample are listed, as sequenced in a study of blood T cell repertoires in COVID-19 (TCRdb year 2020). Library generation was performed with the immunoSEQ multiplex PCR assay. TCRdb holds this immuneACCESS table with in-frame rearrangements only. Some clones are missing; in checked studies, unresolved V genes explain under half, and the rest has no known cause. A total of about 290,000 clones appear in this sample, around 81% of them only once. Around 4.2% of the sample comes from the top ten. Sequencing used peripheral blood. These receptors came from a woman between 50 and 59 years old with active or convalescent COVID-19.

The V gene is TRBV6-1, the J gene TRBJ2-3; possible D gene TRBD1, 5 bases. Germline CDR1 is MNHNS and CDR2 is SASEGT. Trimming shortened V by 3 bases and J by 0 bases, and 7 bases separated the two germline ends. The CDR3 covers 14 residues. The CDR3 DNA follows: TGTGCCAGCAGTGACCCAGGGAGCACAGATACGCAGTATTTT. It encodes CASSDPGSTDTQYF.

The chain uses TRBV18 and TRBJ2-5; D may be TRBD1 (5 bases). Germline CDR1 is KGHSH and CDR2 is LQKENI. This CDR3 is built from 15 residues. Trimming cost V 5 bases and J 2 bases, with 15 bases left between them. CDR3 sequence (DNA): TGTGCCAGCTCATCAAGGACAAAGGTGCAAGAGACCCAGTACTTC. It specifies CASSSRTKVQETQYF.

The chain links TRBV5-4 to TRBJ2-1; 8 bases align to TRBD2. The CDR3 is 15 amino acids. Germline lookup yields CDR1 SGHNT and CDR2 YYREEE (reference sequence). J gave up 4 bases and V 2 bases, and 5 bases lay outside the gene matches. CDR3 sequence: CASSFLSGKYNEQFF. CDR3 in DNA: TGTGCCAGCAGCTTTCTTAGCGGGAAGTACAATGAGCAGTTCTTC.

The gene calls are TRBV28 and TRBJ2-5; TRBD2 matches 7 bases. V lost 7 bases, J lost 0 bases, and 11 bases stayed unmatched. The CDR3 is 16 residues long. In germline, CDR1 is MDHEN, CDR2 SYDVKM. The CDR3 DNA reads TGTGCCAGCACCACCAGGACTAGAGGGTACCAAGAGACCCAGTACTTC. This encodes CASTTRTRGYQETQYF.

The chain carries TRBV3-1 (or the pseudogene TRBV3-2) and TRBJ2-7; a weak D match, TRBD2 (5 bases). Germline V CDR1 and CDR2: LGHDT, YNNKEL (reference sequence). This CDR3 has 14 amino acids. V was trimmed by 2 bases and J by 3 bases, leaving 11 bases between them. The CDR3 nucleotides read TGTGCCAGCAGCCAAAAGGGTGCGGGCTACGAGCAGTACTTC. Amino acid sequence: CASSQKGAGYEQYF.

This chain joins TRBV27 and TRBJ2-3, with 10 bases identical to TRBD2. V was clipped by 6 bases and J by 1 base; unmatched bases: 4. The germline gives CDR1 MNHEY, CDR2 SMNVEV (reference sequence). The CDR3 is 15 amino acids. The CDR3 DNA is TGTGCCAGCAGCCGACTAGCGGGTCGCACAGATACGCAGTATTTT. This encodes CASSRLAGRTDTQYF.

This chain joins TRBV29-1 and TRBJ2-2; 7 nucleotides line up with TRBD1. This CDR3 has 17 amino acids. With 0 bases clipped from V and 5 bases from J, the junction kept 12 bases outside the gene matches. Germline-derived CDR1 and CDR2 are SQVTM and ANQGSEA. Here the CDR3 reads CSVEEGLTGYRTGELFF. DNA of the CDR3: TGCAGCGTTGAAGAGGGGTTGACAGGGTACCGGACCGGGGAGCTGTTTTTT.

The chain has TRBV27 and TRBJ1-1; 8 bases fit TRBD1. The germline CDR1 and CDR2 sequences are MNHEY and SMNVEV (reference sequence). With V trimmed by 1 base and J by 5 bases, 15 bases remained unmatched. This CDR3 contains 18 residues. The CDR3 here is CASSLLSPLQGAITEAFF. The CDR3 DNA reads TGTGCCAGCAGTTTATTATCGCCCTTGCAGGGGGCTATAACTGAAGCTTTCTTT.

V usage is TRBV7-2 and J usage is TRBJ2-7, with D possibly TRBD1 on 6 matching bases. The CDR3 is 15 residues long. The germline V gene encodes CDR1 SGHTA and CDR2 FQGNSA. The V and J ends lost 2 bases and 3 bases respectively, with 14 bases between them. Here the CDR3 DNA reads TGTGCCAGCAGCTTATCTCCGACAGGTTTCTACGAGCAGTACTTC. Its translation: CASSLSPTGFYEQYF. Full variable domain (remainder filled in from reference TRBV7-2 and TRBJ2-7): GAGVSQSPSNKVTEKGKDVELRCDPISGHTALYWYRQSLGQGLEFLIYFQGNSAPDKSGLPSDRFSAERTGGSVSTLTIQRTQQEDSAVYLCASSLSPTGFYEQYFGPGTRLTVT.

The rearrangement links TRBV11-2 to TRBJ2-7; possible D gene TRBD1, 5 bases. V was clipped by 0 bases and J by 2 bases, with 11 bases between them. Germline loops: CDR1 SGHAT, CDR2 FQNNGV. The CDR3 covers 15 residues. The CDR3 DNA reads as TGTGCCAGCAGCTTAGAAATCAGGGCCCCCTACGAGCAGTACTTC. Translating gives CASSLEIRAPYEQYF.

CDR3 in DNA: TGTGCCAGCAGCCCCTTTCGGGGCTACGAGCAGTACTTC. This translates into CASSPFRGYEQYF. The V gene is TRBV11-1, the J gene TRBJ2-7; D may be TRBD2 (5 bases). The germline CDR1 and CDR2 sequences are SGHAT and FQDESV (reference sequence). V lost 5 bases and J 3 bases, leaving 11 bases between the germline ends. The CDR3 has 13 residues.

A few counts support this clone. This chain links TRBV27 with TRBJ1-4; no firm D call. CDR3 length: 15 amino acids. CDR1 and CDR2 (germline): MNHEY, SMNVEV (reference sequence). V was clipped by 8 bases and J by 8 bases, with 21 bases between them. CDR3 bases: TGTGCCAGCGCACCAGTGGGCAGAATAGTCGAAAAACTGTTTTTT. Protein sequence: CASAPVGRIVEKLFF.

This chain joins TRBV5-6 and TRBJ2-2; weak D call: TRBD2 (6 bases). The CDR3 is made up of 13 amino acids. Trimming left V 5 bases short and J 6 bases short, with 11 bases between. Germline V gene data show CDR1 as SGHDT and CDR2 as YYEEEE. The CDR3 coding sequence is TGTGCCAGCAGTTATACGGGAGCCGGGGAGCTGTTTTTT. Translation gives CASSYTGAGELFF.

In DNA form, the CDR3 reads TGTGCCAGCAGCCCCACAGGGGGCGCAACTGAAGCTTTCTTT. Its protein is CASSPTGGATEAFF. This chain uses TRBV5-4 with TRBJ1-1, with 9 bases matching TRBD1. V was clipped by 4 bases and J by 5 bases; unmatched bases: 6. The length of the CDR3 is 14 residues. The germline V gene encodes CDR1 SGHNT and CDR2 YYREEE (reference sequence).